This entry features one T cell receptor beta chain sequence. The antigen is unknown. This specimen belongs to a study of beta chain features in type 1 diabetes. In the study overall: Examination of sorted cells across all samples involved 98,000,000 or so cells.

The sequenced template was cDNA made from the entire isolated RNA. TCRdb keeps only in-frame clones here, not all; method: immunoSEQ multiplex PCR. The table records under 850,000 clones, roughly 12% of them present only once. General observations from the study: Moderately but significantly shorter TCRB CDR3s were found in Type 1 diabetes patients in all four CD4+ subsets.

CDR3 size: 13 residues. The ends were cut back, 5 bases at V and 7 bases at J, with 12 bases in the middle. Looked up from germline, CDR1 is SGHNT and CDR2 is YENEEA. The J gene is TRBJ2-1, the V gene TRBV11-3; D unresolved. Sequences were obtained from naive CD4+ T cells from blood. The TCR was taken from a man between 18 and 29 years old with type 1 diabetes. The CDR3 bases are TGTGCCAGCAGCCTTGAAGGCCTTAATGAGCAGTTCTTC. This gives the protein CASSLEGLNEQFF.